What follows are 18 T cell receptor beta chains derived from one specimen sequenced in a study of T-cell memory formation after mild COVID-19. TCRdb passed the 5' RACE reads through MiXCR, listing each CDR3 protein once. The sample yields hundreds of thousands of distinct CDR3 sequences, roughly 22% seen once. The sequenced material came from PBMCs or a T cell subset sorted from them (not recorded which). Receptors originate from an adult woman who had mild COVID-19 (a few samples of this study predate the infection). Cell type and time point are not known.

This clonotype was picked up many times. V gene TRBV7-3 combines with J gene TRBJ2-6; D remains ambiguous. Trimming removed 4 bases from V and 0 bases from J, with 16 bases in between. Germline loops: CDR1 SGHTA, CDR2 FQGTGA. The CDR3 has 18 residues. CDR3 nucleotide sequence: TGTGCCAGCAGCTCCGAGGCCCGGACGGTCTCTGGGGCCAACGTCCTGACTTTC. Its protein product is CASSSEARTVSGANVLTF.

The table lists this clonotype with a few counts. The gene calls are TRBV7-2 and TRBJ2-7, with TRBD2 identical over 9 bases. With V trimmed by 4 bases and J by 2 bases, 0 bases remained unmatched. Germline assignment: CDR1 SGHTA and CDR2 FQGNSA. The CDR3 has 13 residues. The CDR3 reads CASSSSGTYEQYF. CDR3 nucleotide sequence: TGTGCCAGCAGCTCTAGCGGGACCTACGAGCAGTACTTC.

This clonotype appeared a few times. The rearrangement joins TRBV7-9 to TRBJ1-1; no clear D gene. The V gene lost 2 bases and the J gene lost 5 bases, with 3 bases spanning the gap. This CDR3 region has 11 residues. Germline V gives CDR1 SEHNR, CDR2 FQNEAQ (reference sequence). CDR3 amino acids: CASSLITEAFF. For the CDR3, the DNA is TGTGCCAGCAGCTTAATTACTGAAGCTTTCTTT.

The chain's CDR3 is CASSYGRPDGYTF. Written as DNA, the CDR3 is TGTGCCAGCAGTTACGGGAGACCGGACGGCTACACCTTC. The chain employs TRBV6-2 or TRBV6-3 and TRBJ1-2; D is unclear. The CDR3 totals 13 residues. Germline V gives CDR1 MNHEY, CDR2 SVGEGT. The V end lost 2 bases, the J end lost 8 bases, and 12 bases lay between the germline ends.

The J gene is TRBJ2-7, the V gene TRBV5-1, with D maybe TRBD1 (5 bases). Germline CDR1 is SGHRS and CDR2 is YFSETQ. Trimming shortened V by 6 bases and J by 1 base, and 14 bases separated the two germline ends. The CDR3 sequence is 14 residues long. Here the CDR3 DNA reads TGCGCCAGCACGCCAGAAGGGGCTTCCTACGAGCAGTACTTC. Encoded protein: CASTPEGASYEQYF. Supplemented by reference TRBV5-1 and TRBJ2-7, the full variable domain reads KAGVTQTPRYLIKTRGQQVTLSCSPISGHRSVSWYQQTPGQGLQFLFEYFSETQRNKGNFPGRFSGRQFSNSRSEMNVSTLELGDSALYLCASTPEGASYEQYFGPGTRLTVT.

The chain carries TRBV27 and TRBJ1-4; D might be TRBD1 (6 bases). The V gene's germline CDR1 is MNHEY and CDR2 SMNVEV (reference sequence). The V and J ends lost 4 bases and 7 bases respectively, with 16 bases between them. This CDR3 region has 15 residues. CDR3: CASSSLTGQAEKLFF. The CDR3, as DNA: TGTGCCAGCAGTTCTCTGACAGGTCAGGCTGAAAAACTGTTTTTT.

This clonotype was picked up a small number of times. This sequence joins TRBV4-1 and TRBJ2-7, with 9 bases identical to TRBD1. The CDR3 runs 16 residues. The germline CDR1 and CDR2 sequences are MGHRA and YSYEKL. V lost 4 bases to trimming and J lost 5 bases; unmatched junction nucleotides: 12. The CDR3 protein is CASSLGRGQGLDEQYF. The DNA of the CDR3 is TGCGCCAGCAGCCTCGGGCGGGGACAGGGTTTGGACGAGCAGTACTTC.

This clonotype was observed at least ten times. This chain connects TRBV4-3 to TRBJ2-3; D is undetermined. The V and J ends lost 0 bases and 4 bases respectively, with 14 bases between them. The CDR3 is 16 residues long. Germline loops: CDR1 LGHNA, CDR2 YSLEER. CDR3 protein: CASSQDIGAFPDTQYF. CDR3 DNA sequence: TGCGCCAGCAGCCAAGATATAGGAGCTTTCCCAGATACGCAGTATTTT.

In this sample, this clonotype turned up a few times. This rearrangement joins TRBV6-1 to TRBJ1-4; D unresolved. The CDR3 sequence is 12 residues long. The V gene lost 6 bases and the J gene lost 6 bases, with 8 bases spanning the gap. CDR1 MNHNS and CDR2 SASEGT come from the germline V gene. The CDR3 DNA reads as TGTGCCAGCAGACTATCACATGAAAAACTGTTTTTT. This gives the protein CASRLSHEKLFF.

The chain carries TRBV7-9 and TRBJ2-5; D is unclear. Germline V lookup: CDR1 SEHNR, CDR2 FQNEAQ (reference sequence). The CDR3 consists of 14 residues. Deletions cut 3 bases from V and 5 bases from J, with 13 bases between. The CDR3 sequence: CASSFPAMGETQYF. In DNA, the CDR3 is TGTGCCAGCAGCTTCCCGGCTATGGGGGAGACCCAGTACTTC.

The genes are TRBV7-9 and TRBJ1-1; TRBD1 is a possible D gene (5 bases). Trimming stripped 4 bases from V and 0 bases from J, with 15 bases between. The CDR3 runs 16 residues. Germline CDR1 SEHNR, CDR2 FQNEAQ (reference sequence). The CDR3 region has the DNA TGTGCCAGCAGCTCTGGGGAGGGGTGGTTGAACACTGAAGCTTTCTTT. It encodes CASSSGEGWLNTEAFF.

This clonotype is medium-sized within its sample. DNA for the CDR3: TGTGCCAGCAGTTTAGGTAAAAACACTGAAGCTTTCTTT. Encoded protein: CASSLGKNTEAFF. The chain combines TRBV12-3 or TRBV12-4 with TRBJ1-1; D not resolved. The length of the CDR3 is 13 residues. V was pared by 1 base and J by 2 bases, with 5 bases between.

The V gene is TRBV28, the J gene TRBJ2-5, with D perhaps assigned TRBD1 or TRBD2 (5 bases each). Germline V lookup: CDR1 MDHEN, CDR2 SYDVKM. The V and J ends lost 5 bases and 7 bases respectively, with 17 bases between them. The CDR3 loop spans 14 amino acids. The CDR3 region is CASSVGDPRRTQYF. Written as DNA, the CDR3 is TGTGCCAGCAGTGTCGGGGACCCTCGTAGGACCCAGTACTTC.

Only a few counts were recorded for this clonotype. The rearrangement links TRBV30 to TRBJ1-2; no definite D call. The germline V and J ends were trimmed by 2 bases and 8 bases, with 15 bases remaining between them. In germline, CDR1 is GTSNPN, CDR2 SVGIG (reference sequence). The CDR3 contains 13 residues. The CDR3: CAWSLPALRGYTF. The CDR3 DNA reads TGTGCCTGGAGTCTCCCCGCTTTGAGAGGCTACACCTTC.

The chain uses TRBV6-5 and TRBJ1-2; D perhaps matches TRBD1 (6 bases). The CDR3 loop spans 15 amino acids. V lost 8 bases and J lost 4, with 20 bases in between. CDR1 is MNHEY, CDR2 SVGAGI, per germline. This CDR3 is CASAASGRGVYGYTF. DNA of the CDR3: TGTGCCAGCGCAGCCAGTGGCAGGGGCGTCTATGGCTACACCTTC.

This clonotype turned up a few times. The rearrangement links TRBV29-1 to TRBJ1-2; D perhaps matches TRBD1 (6 bases). The CDR3 runs 12 residues. V gave up 5 bases and J gave up 2 bases, with 9 bases separating them. Germline V gene sequence: CDR1 SQVTM, CDR2 ANQGSEA. The CDR3 DNA reads TGCAGCGTTTCACAGGGAAACTATGGCTACACCTTC. This gives the protein CSVSQGNYGYTF.

The sample holds a few counts of this clonotype. V gene TRBV5-1 combines with J gene TRBJ1-2; D is possibly TRBD1 (6 bases). V lost 0 bases and J lost 4, with 13 bases in between. Looked up from germline, CDR1 is SGHRS and CDR2 is YFSETQ. The CDR3 runs 15 residues. CDR3 coding DNA: TGCGCCAGCAGCTTGGATGGGGGCTACGGCTATGGCTACACCTTC. It is translated as CASSLDGGYGYGYTF.

This clonotype was recorded a few times. The rearrangement uses TRBV29-1 and TRBJ1-2; no clear D gene. CDR1 and CDR2 (germline): SQVTM, ANQGSEA. The CDR3 has 11 residues. V was trimmed by 4 bases and J by 8 bases, leaving 11 bases between them. CDR3 loop: CSVARHGGYTF. The CDR3 DNA reads TGCAGCGTTGCCAGGCATGGCGGCTACACCTTC. Supplemented by reference TRBV29-1 and TRBJ1-2, the full variable domain reads SAVISQKPSRDICQRGTSLTIQCQVDSQVTMMFWYRQQPGQSLTLIATANQGSEATYESGFVIDKFPISRPNLTFSTLTVSNMSPEDSSIYLCSVARHGGYTFGSGTRLTVV.